These T cell receptor beta chains were read from a single sample in a study of CD8+CD57+ T cells in acquired aplastic anemia. MiXCR, applied by TCRdb to the reads, yields one record per CDR3 protein. This sample has approximately 180,000 distinct CDR3 sequences, with less than 65% found just once. Sample: sorted CD4+, CD8+, or CD8+CD57+ T cells (not recorded which) from PBMCs. These receptors all stem from a human donor with aplastic anemia. Both conserved end residues are part of each CDR3. The D gene is left open where the match is weak. A clone size is listed for some rows: how often the clone was seen (once, few, many), or a class if it is expanded.

>TRBJ1-2|TRBD1|TRBV20-1|.
TGCAGTGCTAGTTCGGGACAGGACGTAGGCTACACCTTC
CSASSGQDVGYTF
>TRBJ1-2|TRBD1|TRBV7-2|.
TGTGCCAGCAGCTTAGTATTGGGGACAGGGGTCGACTATGGCTACACCTTC
CASSLVLGTGVDYGYTF
>TRBJ2-2|.|TRBV2|once
TGTGCTAGTGCCGTTGGGGGCACCGGGGAGCTGTTTTTT
CASAVGGTGELFF
>TRBJ2-6|.|TRBV2|.
TGTGCCAGCCACCTCTGGAATACTGGGGCCAACGTCCTGACTTTC
CASHLWNTGANVLTF
>TRBJ1-1|TRBD1|TRBV9|once
TGTGCCAGCAGCGTACAGGGACAGTGGAACACTGAAGCTTTCTTT
CASSVQGQWNTEAFF
>TRBJ2-3|.|TRBV9|.
TGTGCCAGCAGCGACGGAGGGAGCACGCAGTATTTT
CASSDGGSTQYF
>TRBJ1-6|.|TRBV20-1|.
TGCAGTGCTAGAGATACGGGGGCACCCCTCCACTTT
CSARDTGAPLHF
>TRBJ1-5|TRBD1|TRBV2|once
TGTGCCAGCAGGGGATTGACAGGGGAACCCCAGCATTTT
CASRGLTGEPQHF
>TRBJ2-7|.|TRBV7-9|once
TGTGCCATTGGGTGGGGTATCGATGGCTCCTACGAGCAGTACTTC
CAIGWGIDGSYEQYF
>TRBJ2-1|.|TRBV7-9|.
TGTGCCAGCAGCGAGAGGGGATGGGCGTCCTCCTACAATGAGCAGTTCTTC
CASSERGWASSYNEQFF